A single sample is the source of the 12 T cell receptor beta chains below, sequenced in a study of T cell repertoires in cytomegalovirus infection. Their cognate antigens are unknown. TCRdb ran MiXCR on the reads and lists one entry per CDR3 protein. Of about 890,000 distinct CDR3 sequences listed, around 30% are singletons. The sample in question was cultured CD8+ T cells from PBMCs, obtained from culture after CMV antigen stimulation. The receptors here all came from a human donor in good health (CMV status not recorded). Some clones in this sample may be carry-over from other donors' samples.

This clonotype was observed at least ten times. The J gene is TRBJ1-1, the V gene TRBV7-6; 7 nucleotides agree with TRBD1. J lost 2 bases, V lost 0 bases, and 6 bases had no gene match. This CDR3 has 16 amino acids. Per the germline V gene, CDR1 is SGHVS and CDR2 is FNYEAQ. This CDR3 is CASSLAPRGPNTEAFF. In DNA form, the CDR3 reads TGTGCCAGCAGCTTAGCTCCGAGGGGGCCAAACACTGAAGCTTTCTTT. Together with reference TRBV7-6 and TRBJ1-1, the CDR3 gives the full variable domain: GAGVSQSPRYKVTKRGQDVALRCDPISGHVSLYWYRQALGQGPEFLTYFNYEAQQDKSGLPNDRFSAERPEGSISTLTIQRTEQRDSAMYRCASSLAPRGPNTEAFFGQGTRLTVV.

J is TRBJ1-2 and V is TRBV19; D is undetermined. The CDR3 is made up of 14 amino acids. CDR1 and CDR2 from the germline V gene are LNHDA and SQIVND (reference sequence). Trimming left V 6 bases short and J 7 bases short, with 18 bases between. The CDR3 nucleotides are TGTGCCAGTAGATCCGAGTCTTCACCCTCTGGCTACACCTTC. Amino acid sequence: CASRSESSPSGYTF.

The chain's CDR3 is CASSLDTSGGRYNEQFF. The CDR3 DNA reads TGTGCCAGCAGCTTGGACACTAGCGGGGGGCGGTACAATGAGCAGTTCTTC. This chain connects TRBV5-5 to TRBJ2-1, with 12 bases that match TRBD2. This CDR3 is built from 17 residues. Trimming at V came to 0 bases and at J to 4 bases, leaving 5 bases not matched to a gene. Germline values: CDR1 SGHKS, CDR2 YYEKEE (reference sequence).

This clonotype was found many times. J is TRBJ2-5 and V is TRBV7-6; TRBD2 matches at 8 bases. With 7 bases clipped from V and 2 bases from J, the junction kept 12 bases outside the gene matches. The CDR3 has 16 amino acids. CDR1 and CDR2 (germline): SGHVS, FNYEAQ. The DNA of the CDR3 is TGTGCCAGCACCGTTCGTTTTAGCGGGGTACAAGAGACCCAGTACTTC. It is translated as CASTVRFSGVQETQYF. The complete variable domain, with remaining parts taken from reference TRBV7-6 and TRBJ2-5, reads GAGVSQSPRYKVTKRGQDVALRCDPISGHVSLYWYRQALGQGPEFLTYFNYEAQQDKSGLPNDRFSAERPEGSISTLTIQRTEQRDSAMYRCASTVRFSGVQETQYFGPGTRLLVL.

The gene calls are TRBV19 and TRBJ1-1, with D unclear. This CDR3 region has 13 residues. The germline CDR1 and CDR2 sequences are LNHDA and SQIVND (reference sequence). The germline V and J ends were trimmed by 2 bases and 3 bases, with 7 bases remaining between them. In DNA form, the CDR3 reads TGTGCCAGTAGTATATTCGCCGACACTGAAGCTTTCTTT. It encodes CASSIFADTEAFF.

The chain uses TRBV11-2 and TRBJ1-2; D is undetermined. Trimming cost V 4 bases and J 4 bases, with 16 bases left between them. The CDR3 is 15 amino acids. Germline lookup yields CDR1 SGHAT and CDR2 FQNNGV. The CDR3 DNA reads as TGTGCCAGCAGCTCGGGGAGGGTCACAACCTATGGCTACACCTTC. This gives the protein CASSSGRVTTYGYTF.

The J gene is TRBJ2-7, the V gene TRBV4-1; D may correspond to TRBD1 or TRBD2 (5 bases each). V was shortened by 0 bases and J by 1 base, with 7 bases between the two germline ends. Germline V gene data show CDR1 as MGHRA and CDR2 as YSYEKL. The CDR3 extends over 14 amino acids. CDR3 nucleotides: TGCGCCAGCAGCCAAGATTGGGGGTCCTACGAGCAGTACTTC. Its protein is CASSQDWGSYEQYF.

With respect to this clonotype: A much larger clone is a single base away; this may be a read error. The chain employs TRBV7-2 and TRBJ2-5; 8 bases are a match to TRBD2. The ends lost 8 bases at V and 8 bases at J; junction bases unmatched: 16. The CDR3 runs 15 residues. Germline CDR1 is SGHTA and CDR2 is FQGNSA. The CDR3 sequence: CASGSLAGAGKTQYF. The CDR3 DNA reads TGTGCCAGCGGCAGTCTAGCGGGTGCAGGCAAAACCCAGTACTTC.

The V gene is TRBV5-6, the J gene TRBJ2-1, with D unresolved. The CDR3 is made up of 16 amino acids. V was clipped by 0 bases and J by 0 bases, with 10 bases between them. CDR1 and CDR2 (germline): SGHDT, YYEEEE. DNA for the CDR3: TGTGCCAGCAGCTTGGGGGCCGAGGCCTCCTACAATGAGCAGTTCTTC. Protein product: CASSLGAEASYNEQFF.

The V and J genes are TRBV12-3 or TRBV12-4 and TRBJ2-5, with a possible D match to TRBD1 (5 bases). Trimming removed 1 base from V and 2 bases from J, with 11 bases in between. The CDR3 extends over 15 amino acids. The chain's CDR3 is CASSLGAGWQETQYF. The CDR3 DNA reads as TGTGCCAGCAGTTTAGGGGCAGGGTGGCAAGAGACCCAGTACTTC.

Remarks on this clonotype: This may be a read error, as it is one base from a much larger clone. V and J are TRBV7-4 and TRBJ1-2; 7 nucleotides line up with TRBD1. Germline CDR1 and CDR2: SGHVT and SQSDAQ. After removal of 10 bases from V and 4 bases from J, the junction contained 6 bases not matched to a gene. The CDR3 is 12 amino acids. CDR3 bases: TGTGCCACCTCGACAGGGAGCTATGGCTACACCTTC. The encoded protein is CATSTGSYGYTF.

V gene TRBV9 combines with J gene TRBJ2-5; TRBD1 matches at 11 bases. This CDR3 has 15 residues. With 3 bases clipped from V and 3 bases from J, the junction kept 4 bases outside the gene matches. CDR1 and CDR2 from the germline V gene are SGDLS and YYNGEE. The CDR3 bases are TGTGCCAGCAGCGAGGGGACAGGGGGTGAAGAGACCCAGTACTTC. Translating it yields CASSEGTGGEETQYF.